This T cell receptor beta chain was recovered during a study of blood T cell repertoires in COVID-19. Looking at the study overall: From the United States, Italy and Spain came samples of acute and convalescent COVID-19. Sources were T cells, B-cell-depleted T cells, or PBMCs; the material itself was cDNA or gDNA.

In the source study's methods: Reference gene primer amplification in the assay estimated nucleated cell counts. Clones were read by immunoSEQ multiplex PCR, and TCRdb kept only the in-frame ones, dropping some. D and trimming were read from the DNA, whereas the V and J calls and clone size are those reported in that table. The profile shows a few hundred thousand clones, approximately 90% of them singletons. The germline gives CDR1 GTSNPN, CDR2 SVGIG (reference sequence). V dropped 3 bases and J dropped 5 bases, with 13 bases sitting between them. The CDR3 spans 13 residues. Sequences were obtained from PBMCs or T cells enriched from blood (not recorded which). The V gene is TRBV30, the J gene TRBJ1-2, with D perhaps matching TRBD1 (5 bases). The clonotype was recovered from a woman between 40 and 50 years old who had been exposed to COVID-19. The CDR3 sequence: CAWSLTGAYGYTF. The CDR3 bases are TGTGCCTGGAGCCTTACAGGCGCTTATGGCTACACCTTC. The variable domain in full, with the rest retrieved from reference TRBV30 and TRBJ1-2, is SQTIHQWPATLVQPVGSPLSLECTVEGTSNPNLYWYRQAAGRGLQLLFYSVGIGQISSEVPQNLSASRPQDRQFILSSKKLLLSDSGFYLCAWSLTGAYGYTFGSGTRLTVV.